Listed here are 7 T cell receptor beta chains from one sample, sequenced in a study of T cell repertoires in cytomegalovirus infection. These receptors' antigens are unknown. TCRdb re-called the reads through MiXCR, storing one row per CDR3 protein. The sample holds approximately 770,000 distinct CDR3 sequences; 25% to 35% are singletons and the top ten take 13%. This specimen consisted of cultured CD8+ T cells from PBMCs, obtained from culture after CMV antigen stimulation. The receptor set was obtained from a human donor in good health (CMV status not recorded). Some clones in this sample may be carry-over from other donors' samples.

This chain joins TRBV6-4 and TRBJ1-5; the D gene is possibly TRBD1 (6 bases). Germline V CDR1 and CDR2: MRHNA, SNTAGT. The CDR3 has 13 amino acids. V shed 5 bases and J shed 5 bases, with 10 bases lying between them. The CDR3 DNA reads TGTGCCAGCAGTCGGGACAACTATCAGCCCCAGCATTTT. This sequence encodes CASSRDNYQPQHF.

In regard to this clonotype: A read error may explain this, as a much larger clone is one base away. This chain uses TRBV27 with TRBJ2-7; 7 nucleotides agree with TRBD2. The CDR3 extends over 11 amino acids. J gave up 5 bases and V 7 bases, and 2 bases lay outside the gene matches. Germline CDR1 is MNHEY and CDR2 is SMNVEV (reference sequence). This CDR3 is CASMGGNEQYF. CDR3 DNA: TGTGCCAGCATGGGGGGGAACGAGCAGTACTTC.

V gene TRBV11-1 combines with J gene TRBJ1-1, with 7 bases identical to TRBD1. Germline assignment: CDR1 SGHAT and CDR2 FQDESV (reference sequence). V gave up 4 bases and J gave up 5 bases; unmatched junction bases: 7. The CDR3 has 14 residues. The CDR3 coding sequence is TGTGCCAGCAGCTCTACACAGGGGAAGACTGAAGCTTTCTTT. It codes for CASSSTQGKTEAFF.

The chain employs TRBV6-8 and TRBJ1-2; D not resolved. The V gene's germline CDR1 is MNHGY and CDR2 SAAAGT. This CDR3 has 13 residues. V dropped 6 bases and J dropped 4 bases, with 12 bases sitting between them. The CDR3 here is CASRSFGLYGYTF. The CDR3, as DNA: TGTGCCAGCAGGTCATTTGGCCTCTATGGCTACACCTTC.

This clonotype was picked up many times. J is TRBJ2-3 and V is TRBV7-2; 8 bases agree with TRBD2. The V gene's germline CDR1 is SGHTA and CDR2 FQGNSA. The V segment lost 0 bases and the J segment 4 bases; nucleotides outside the gene matches: 12. The CDR3 is 18 residues long. The CDR3 region is CASSLAEGQRGLPDTQYF. In DNA form, the CDR3 reads TGTGCCAGCAGCTTAGCGGAGGGCCAGCGGGGGTTGCCAGATACGCAGTATTTT.

The V call is TRBV7-9, the J call TRBJ1-2; TRBD1 matches 8 bases. Germline V gives CDR1 SEHNR, CDR2 FQNEAQ (reference sequence). Germline trimming cut 3 bases from V and 2 bases from J; bases unmatched to any gene: 8. The CDR3 has 16 amino acids. The CDR3 DNA sequence: TGTGCCAGCAGCTTGAGAGATCACAGGGGGAACTATGGCTACACCTTC. It codes for CASSLRDHRGNYGYTF.

This clonotype was counted a few times. This chain connects TRBV18 to TRBJ1-5, with D hard to call. The ends were cut back, 2 bases at V and 0 bases at J, with 17 bases in the middle. The CDR3 length is 18 residues. The V gene's germline CDR1 is KGHSH and CDR2 LQKENI. Written as DNA, the CDR3 is TGTGCCAGCTCACCAACCCAAACTCCGGGGTATAGCAATCAGCCCCAGCATTTT. It yields the protein CASSPTQTPGYSNQPQHF. The full variable domain, completed using reference TRBV18 and TRBJ1-5, is NAGVMQNPRHLVRRRGQEARLRCSPMKGHSHVYWYRQLPEEGLKFMVYLQKENIIDESGMPKERFSAEFPKEGPSILRIQQVVRGDSAAYFCASSPTQTPGYSNQPQHFGDGTRLSIL.